The 28 T cell receptor beta chains presented below share a single source sample, sequenced in a study of metastatic and nonmetastatic thyroid tumors. There were no patients who had received any treatment before thyroid surgery. TCRdb reprocessed the PCR reads via MiXCR. The sample records about 7,400 clones, 25% to 35% being singletons. Sequenced input: adjacent normal tissue. These receptors came from a male donor with papillary thyroid cancer or a benign thyroid nodule (not recorded which). Some clones in this sample may be carry-over from other donors' samples.

This chain links TRBV20-1 with TRBJ2-3, with a tentative D call TRBD1 (6 bases). The CDR3 runs 15 residues. Germline loops: CDR1 DFQATT, CDR2 SNEGSKA (reference sequence). With 6 bases removed from V and 5 bases from J, the gap between germline ends came to 21 bases. The CDR3 bases are TGCAGTGCGAGAATACAGGGTGAGGTTGGAGATACGCAGTATTTT. Protein: CSARIQGEVGDTQYF.

This clone was counted ten times or more. A clone one base away is much larger, so this may be a read error. The chain employs TRBV29-1 and TRBJ2-3; weak D call: TRBD2 (6 bases). Trimming removed 7 bases at V and 4 bases at J, with 15 bases between. In germline, CDR1 is SQVTM, CDR2 ANQGSEA. The CDR3 has 13 amino acids. CDR3 nucleotide sequence: TGCAGCGCAGGAGACTGGAGGGCAGATACGCAGTATTTT. Amino acid sequence: CSAGDWRADTQYF.

The rearrangement joins TRBV18 to TRBJ1-1; maybe TRBD1 (5 bases). This CDR3 region has 14 residues. V was pared by 7 bases and J by 2 bases, with 14 bases between. The germline V gene encodes CDR1 KGHSH and CDR2 LQKENI. The CDR3 DNA reads TGTGCCAGCTACGCCGGGGGAGATAACACTGAAGCTTTCTTT. It yields the protein CASYAGGDNTEAFF. The whole variable domain, remainder taken from reference TRBV18 and TRBJ1-1, is NAGVMQNPRHLVRRRGQEARLRCSPMKGHSHVYWYRQLPEEGLKFMVYLQKENIIDESGMPKERFSAEFPKEGPSILRIQQVVRGDSAAYFCASYAGGDNTEAFFGQGTRLTVV.

A few counts support this clone. The junction differs from germline at one of its ends, possibly a read error. The CDR3 nucleotides read TGTGCCGGCAGTAGCTGCACAGATACGCAGTATTTT. It encodes CAGSSCTDTQYF. The V call is TRBV2, the J call TRBJ2-3, with unresolved D. Germline V gene lookup returns CDR1 SNHLY and CDR2 FYNNEI. The CDR3 is 12 amino acids.

The chain uses TRBV9 and TRBJ2-5; D possibly corresponds to TRBD1 (5 bases). CDR3 size: 15 residues. CDR1 and CDR2 from the germline V gene are SGDLS and YYNGEE. Trimming stripped 1 base from V and 3 bases from J, with 13 bases between. This CDR3 reads CASSVQGIIEETQYF. In DNA, the CDR3 is TGTGCCAGCAGCGTACAGGGTATAATTGAAGAGACCCAGTACTTC.

The J gene is TRBJ1-1, the V gene TRBV7-3; TRBD1 matches at 7 bases. V trimming: 0 bases; J trimming: 0 bases; junction bases outside the gene matches: 4. The CDR3 contains 16 residues. Germline loops: CDR1 SGHTA, CDR2 FQGTGA. Written as DNA, the CDR3 is TGTGCCAGCAGCTTAACAGGGGGCGCCTTGAACACTGAAGCTTTCTTT. Translating gives CASSLTGGALNTEAFF. The full variable domain, completed using reference TRBV7-3 and TRBJ1-1, is GAGVSQTPSNKVTEKGKYVELRCDPISGHTALYWYRQSLGQGPEFLIYFQGTGAADDSGLPNDRFFAVRPEGSVSTLKIQRTERGDSAVYLCASSLTGGALNTEAFFGQGTRLTVV.

This clone was observed many times. The V call is TRBV5-6, the J call TRBJ2-5; D call uncertain. V dropped 1 base and J dropped 5 bases, with 12 bases sitting between them. The CDR3 is 14 residues long. CDR1 is SGHDT, CDR2 YYEEEE, per germline. As DNA, the CDR3 is TGTGCCAGCAGCTTGTTATCCCCCGGGGAGACCCAGTACTTC. As protein: CASSLLSPGETQYF. Filled out from reference TRBV5-6 and TRBJ2-5, the complete variable domain reads DAGVTQSPTHLIKTRGQQVTLRCSPKSGHDTVSWYQQALGQGPQFIFQYYEEEERQRGNFPDRFSGHQFPNYSSELNVNALLLGDSALYLCASSLLSPGETQYFGPGTRLLVL.

The CDR3 loop reads CSARDRQDFTDTQYF. The CDR3, as DNA: TGCAGTGCTAGAGATAGGCAGGACTTCACAGATACGCAGTATTTT. This sequence joins TRBV20-1 and TRBJ2-3; possibly TRBD2 for D (5 bases). The germline V gene has CDR1 DFQATT and CDR2 SNEGSKA (reference sequence). Between the trimmed V and J ends, which lost 0 bases and 2 bases, there was a span of 12 bases. The CDR3 has 15 amino acids.

This clone was counted only a few times. The junction differs from germline at one of its ends, possibly a read error. The chain has TRBV29-1 and TRBJ1-2; 8 nucleotides agree with TRBD1. CDR1 and CDR2 from the germline V gene are SQVTM and ANQGSEA. The CDR3 has 14 amino acids. The CDR3 DNA reads as TGCAGCGTTGCGGACAGGGAGTGGGACTATTGCTACACCTTC. Its protein product is CSVADREWDYCYTF.

About this clone itself: Since no conserved phenylalanine or tryptophan closes the CDR3, a read error is the likely cause. This chain uses TRBV6-1 with TRBJ1-1; TRBD1 aligns across 8 bases. This CDR3 has 15 residues. Germline-derived CDR1 and CDR2 are MNHNS and SASEGT. The chain's CDR3 is CPSSDAGGRNTEAFL. CDR3 sequence (DNA): TGTCCCAGCAGCGATGCAGGGGGCCGGAACACTGAAGCTTTCTTG.

This clone was observed at least ten times. It may be a read error: a sequence one base away is much more abundant. The chain recombines TRBV7-8 with TRBJ2-3; maybe TRBD2 (6 bases). This CDR3 is built from 15 residues. Germline values: CDR1 SGHVS, CDR2 FQNEAQ. The CDR3 region has the DNA TGTGCCAGCAGCTTAACCCGGGGGAACACAGGTACGCAGTATTTT. It yields the protein CASSLTRGNTGTQYF.

This clone is large in the sample. J is TRBJ2-7 and V is TRBV12-3 or TRBV12-4, with D maybe TRBD2 (6 bases). This CDR3 is 14 amino acids long. The V and J ends lost 4 bases and 0 bases respectively, with 10 bases between them. The CDR3 spells CASSSTTSSYEQYF. In DNA, the CDR3 is TGTGCCAGCAGTTCGACGACTAGCTCCTACGAGCAGTACTTC.

There are many counts of this clone. The chain links TRBV28 to TRBJ1-6, with unresolved D. This CDR3 has 15 residues. Per germline, CDR1 MDHEN and CDR2 SYDVKM. V dropped 7 bases and J dropped 0 bases, with 10 bases sitting between them. The CDR3 DNA sequence: TGTGCCAGCAAACAACACAGCTCCTATAATTCACCCCTCCACTTT. Protein: CASKQHSSYNSPLHF.

This clone has a handful of counts. This chain joins TRBV6-4 and TRBJ2-7, with D hard to call. From germline, CDR1 is MRHNA and CDR2 SNTAGT. Trimming removed 6 bases at V and 1 base at J, with 25 bases between. The CDR3 contains 18 residues. CDR3 nucleotides: TGTGCCAGCAGAATCGTTGGGTTCGGCGCATCACCTTCCTACGAGCAGTACTTC. As protein: CASRIVGFGASPSYEQYF.

In its sample, this clone is medium-sized. CDR3 in amino acids: CASSSGTLVGNEQFF. The DNA of the CDR3 is TGTGCCAGCAGTTCCGGGACTCTCGTTGGCAATGAGCAGTTCTTC. V and J are TRBV12-3 or TRBV12-4 and TRBJ2-1, with a tentative D call TRBD2 (6 bases). Trimming removed 4 bases from V and 6 bases from J, with 16 bases in between. The CDR3 is 15 residues long.

J is TRBJ2-1 and V is TRBV6-1, with D perhaps matching TRBD2 (7 bases). Trimming removed 2 bases from V and 2 bases from J, with 13 bases in between. This CDR3 region has 16 residues. From germline, CDR1 is MNHNS and CDR2 SASEGT. CDR3 bases: TGTGCCAGCAGTGAACGGGGCGGGGGCACCTACAATGAGCAGTTCTTC. This gives the protein CASSERGGGTYNEQFF.

Relative to its sample, this clone is medium-sized. J is TRBJ1-5 and V is TRBV12-3 or TRBV12-4, with D perhaps matching TRBD1 (6 bases). V lost 4 bases and J 2 bases, leaving 6 bases between the germline ends. The CDR3 spans 13 residues. The DNA for the CDR3 is TGTGCCAGCAGTTACAGGGGCAATCAGCCCCAGCATTTT. Its translation is CASSYRGNQPQHF.

The table lists this clone with a few counts. The J gene is TRBJ1-6, the V gene TRBV12-3 or TRBV12-4, with a possible D match to TRBD1 (5 bases). Trimming cost V 2 bases and J 6 bases, with 11 bases left between them. The CDR3 length is 15 residues. The CDR3 bases are TGTGCCAGCAGTTTAAGCCAGGGCCTTAATTCACCCCTCCACTTT. Its translation: CASSLSQGLNSPLHF.

By sample fraction, this clone is medium-sized (0.01 to 0.1%). This rearrangement joins TRBV15 to TRBJ2-6; D not certain. Germline V CDR1 and CDR2: LNHNV, YYDKDF (reference sequence). Trimming stripped 0 bases from V and 0 bases from J, with 3 bases between. This CDR3 has 15 amino acids. Here the CDR3 DNA reads TGTGCCACCAGCAGAGATATCTCTGGGGCCAACGTCCTGACTTTC. As protein: CATSRDISGANVLTF.

In this sample, this clone turned up a few times. In DNA, the CDR3 is TGTGCCAGCAGTGACGGGACATTCTACAATGAGCAGTTCTTC. This codes for CASSDGTFYNEQFF. This chain joins TRBV2 and TRBJ2-1, with D perhaps TRBD1 (6 bases). The germline V and J ends were trimmed by 3 bases and 3 bases, with 9 bases remaining between them. The CDR3 has 14 residues. The germline CDR1 and CDR2 sequences are SNHLY and FYNNEI.

Many counts were recorded for this clone. In DNA, the CDR3 is TGTGCCACCAGCAGAGATACGCTAGCGGGAGCAGAGACAGATACGCAGTATTTT. It yields the protein CATSRDTLAGAETDTQYF. The rearrangement uses TRBV15 and TRBJ2-3; 10 nucleotides align to TRBD2. The CDR3 loop spans 18 amino acids. V lost 0 bases and J lost 3; bases outside the gene matches: 9. Germline-derived CDR1 and CDR2 are LNHNV and YYDKDF (reference sequence).

J is TRBJ2-5 and V is TRBV5-6, with no clear D. From germline, CDR1 is SGHDT and CDR2 YYEEEE. The length of the CDR3 is 14 residues. V was clipped by 2 bases and J by 5 bases, with 13 bases between them. CDR3 DNA: TGTGCCAGCAGCTTCGGACCTCTTGCGGAGACCCAGTACTTC. Translated: CASSFGPLAETQYF.

The chain recombines TRBV7-6 with TRBJ1-1, with TRBD1 as a possible D gene (5 bases). Germline V gives CDR1 SGHVS, CDR2 FNYEAQ. V lost 5 bases and J lost 4, with 17 bases in between. This CDR3 contains 15 residues. The CDR3 DNA reads as TGTGCCAGCAGCCCGCGGATAGGGGATGGCACTGAAGCTTTCTTT. This sequence encodes CASSPRIGDGTEAFF.

The chain links TRBV5-1 to TRBJ1-2, with TRBD1 as a possible D gene (5 bases). The germline CDR1 and CDR2 sequences are SGHRS and YFSETQ. There are 14 residues in the CDR3. V was pared by 1 base and J by 4 bases, with 11 bases between. The CDR3 is CASSLLDSSYGYTF. The CDR3 DNA reads as TGCGCCAGCAGCTTGCTTGACAGCAGCTATGGCTACACCTTC.

V usage is TRBV4-2 and J usage is TRBJ1-5; D may be TRBD1 (6 bases). The CDR3 totals 16 residues. Trimming cost V 1 base and J 4 bases, with 14 bases left between them. CDR1 LGHNA and CDR2 YNFKEQ come from the germline V gene. CDR3 region: CASSQGRGLGNQPQHF. The CDR3 bases are TGTGCCAGCAGCCAAGGCCGGGGGCTTGGAAATCAGCCCCAGCATTTT.

This chain links TRBV5-1 with TRBJ1-2, with D unresolved. The V end lost 2 bases, the J end lost 1 base, and 18 bases lay between the germline ends. The germline CDR1 and CDR2 sequences are SGHRS and YFSETQ. This CDR3 has 17 amino acids. DNA for the CDR3: TGCGCCAGCAGCTTTTCGGCCGACCAATCCTATAACTATGGCTACACCTTC. As protein: CASSFSADQSYNYGYTF.

This clone has a count of ten or more. The CDR3 region is CASSCLRVAGGARIVETQYF. The CDR3 nucleotides read TGTGCCAGCAGCTGCCTAAGGGTAGCGGGGGGGGCTCGAATAGTAGAGACCCAGTACTTC. This sequence joins TRBV5-4 and TRBJ2-5; TRBD2 matches at 11 bases. Germline values: CDR1 SGHNT, CDR2 YYREEE (reference sequence). The CDR3 is made up of 20 amino acids. The ends lost 3 bases at V and 4 bases at J; junction bases unmatched: 20. Using reference TRBV5-4 and TRBJ2-5 for the parts outside the CDR3, the full variable domain is ETGVTQSPTHLIKTRGQQVTLRCSSQSGHNTVSWYQQALGQGPQFIFQYYREEENGRGNFPPRFSGLQFPNYSSELNVNALELDDSALYLCASSCLRVAGGARIVETQYFGPGTRLLVL.

This clone was detected only a few times. This rearrangement joins TRBV6-5 to TRBJ2-1; D gene uncertain. V was pared by 0 bases and J by 4 bases, with 7 bases between. The CDR3 extends over 14 amino acids. In germline, CDR1 is MNHEY, CDR2 SVGAGI. The CDR3 DNA is TGTGCCAGCAGTTACTCTAGCTCTTACAATGAGCAGTTCTTC. Protein product: CASSYSSSYNEQFF.